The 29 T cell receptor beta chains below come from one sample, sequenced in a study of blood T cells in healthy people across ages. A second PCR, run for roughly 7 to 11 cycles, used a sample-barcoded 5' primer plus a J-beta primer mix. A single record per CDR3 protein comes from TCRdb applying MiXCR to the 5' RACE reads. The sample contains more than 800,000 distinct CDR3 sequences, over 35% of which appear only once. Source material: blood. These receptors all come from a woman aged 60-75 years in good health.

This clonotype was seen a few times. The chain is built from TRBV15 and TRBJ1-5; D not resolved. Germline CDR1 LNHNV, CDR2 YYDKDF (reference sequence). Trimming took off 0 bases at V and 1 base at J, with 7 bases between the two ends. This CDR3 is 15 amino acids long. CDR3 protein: CATSRDNLSNQPQHF. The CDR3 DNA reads TGTGCCACCAGCAGAGACAACCTAAGCAATCAGCCCCAGCATTTT.

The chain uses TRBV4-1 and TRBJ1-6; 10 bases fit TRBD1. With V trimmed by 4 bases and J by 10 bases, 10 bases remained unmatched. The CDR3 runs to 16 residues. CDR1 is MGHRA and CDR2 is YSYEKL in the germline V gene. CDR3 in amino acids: CASSLVPGQGQSPLHF. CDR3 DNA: TGCGCCAGCAGCCTAGTCCCGGGACAGGGGCAGTCACCCCTCCACTTT.

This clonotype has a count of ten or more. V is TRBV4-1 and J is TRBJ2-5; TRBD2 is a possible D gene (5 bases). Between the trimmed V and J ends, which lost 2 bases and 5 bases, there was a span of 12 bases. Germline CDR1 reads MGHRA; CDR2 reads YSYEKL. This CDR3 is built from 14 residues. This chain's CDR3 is CASSQSHSEETQYF. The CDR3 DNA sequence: TGCGCCAGCAGCCAAAGCCATAGCGAGGAGACCCAGTACTTC.

The CDR3 is CRAVYGVPSGANVLTF. Written as DNA, the CDR3 is TGCAGGGCCGTCTATGGGGTACCTTCTGGGGCCAACGTCCTGACTTTC. This chain connects TRBV20-1 to TRBJ2-6; D gene ambiguous. CDR1 DFQATT and CDR2 SNEGSKA come from the germline V gene (reference sequence). The CDR3 consists of 16 residues.

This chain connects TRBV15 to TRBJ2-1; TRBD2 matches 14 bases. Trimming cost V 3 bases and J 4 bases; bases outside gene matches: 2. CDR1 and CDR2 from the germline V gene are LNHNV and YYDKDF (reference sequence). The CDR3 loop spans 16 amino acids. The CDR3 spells CATSRGLAGEYNEQFF. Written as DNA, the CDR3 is TGTGCCACCAGCAGGGGACTAGCGGGAGAATACAATGAGCAGTTCTTC. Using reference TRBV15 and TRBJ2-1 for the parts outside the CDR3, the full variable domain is DAMVIQNPRYQVTQFGKPVTLSCSQTLNHNVMYWYQQKSSQAPKLLFHYYDKDFNNEADTPDNFQSRRPNTSFCFLDIRSPGLGDTAMYLCATSRGLAGEYNEQFFGPGTRLTVL.

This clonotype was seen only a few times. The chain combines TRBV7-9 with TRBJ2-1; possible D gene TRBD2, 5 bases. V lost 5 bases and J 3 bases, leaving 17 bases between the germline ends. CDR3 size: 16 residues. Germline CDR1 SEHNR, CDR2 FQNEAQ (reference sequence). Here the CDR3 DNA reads TGTGCCAGCAGCGACCGGGGAAGCGGAGACTACAATGAGCAGTTCTTC. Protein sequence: CASSDRGSGDYNEQFF. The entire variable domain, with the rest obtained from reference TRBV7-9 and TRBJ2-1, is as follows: DTGVSQNPRHKITKRGQNVTFRCDPISEHNRLYWYRQTLGQGPEFLTYFQNEAQLEKSRLLSDRFSAERPKGSFSTLEIQRTEQGDSAMYLCASSDRGSGDYNEQFFGPGTRLTVL.

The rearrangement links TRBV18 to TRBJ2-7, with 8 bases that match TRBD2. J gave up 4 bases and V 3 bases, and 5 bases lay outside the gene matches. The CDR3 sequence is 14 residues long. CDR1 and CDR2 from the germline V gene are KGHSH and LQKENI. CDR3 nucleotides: TGTGCCAGCTCACCGGAACTAGCGGATTACGAGCAGTACTTC. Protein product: CASSPELADYEQYF. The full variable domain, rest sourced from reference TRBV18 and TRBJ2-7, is NAGVMQNPRHLVRRRGQEARLRCSPMKGHSHVYWYRQLPEEGLKFMVYLQKENIIDESGMPKERFSAEFPKEGPSILRIQQVVRGDSAAYFCASSPELADYEQYFGPGTRLTVT.

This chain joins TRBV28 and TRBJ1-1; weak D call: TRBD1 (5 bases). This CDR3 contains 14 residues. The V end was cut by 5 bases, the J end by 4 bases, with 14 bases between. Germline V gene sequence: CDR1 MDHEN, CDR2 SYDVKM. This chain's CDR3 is CASSPLLGVTEAFF. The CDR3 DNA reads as TGTGCCAGCAGTCCCCTGCTGGGGGTCACTGAAGCTTTCTTT.

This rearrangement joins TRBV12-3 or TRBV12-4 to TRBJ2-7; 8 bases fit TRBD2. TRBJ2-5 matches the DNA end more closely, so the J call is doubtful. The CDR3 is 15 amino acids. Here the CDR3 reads CASSLRAGGIETQYF. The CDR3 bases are TGTGCCAGCAGTTTACGGGCGGGAGGAATCGAGACCCAGTACTTC.

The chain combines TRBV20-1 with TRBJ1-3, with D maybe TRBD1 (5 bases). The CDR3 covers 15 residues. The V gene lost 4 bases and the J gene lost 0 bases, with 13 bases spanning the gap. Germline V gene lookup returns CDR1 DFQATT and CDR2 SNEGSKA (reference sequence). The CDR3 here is CSATPDSSSGNTIYF. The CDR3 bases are TGCAGTGCTACCCCTGACAGTTCCTCTGGAAACACCATATATTTT.

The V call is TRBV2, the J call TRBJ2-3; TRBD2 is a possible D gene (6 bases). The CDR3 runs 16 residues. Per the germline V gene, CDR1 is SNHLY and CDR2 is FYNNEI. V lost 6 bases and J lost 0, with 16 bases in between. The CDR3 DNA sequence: TGTGCCAGCAGAGAAACTAACGGGGGAAGCACAGATACGCAGTATTTT. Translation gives CASRETNGGSTDTQYF.

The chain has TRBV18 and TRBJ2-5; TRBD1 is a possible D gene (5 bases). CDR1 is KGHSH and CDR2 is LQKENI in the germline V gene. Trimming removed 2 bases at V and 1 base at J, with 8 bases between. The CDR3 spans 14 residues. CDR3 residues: CASSPSDSQETQYF. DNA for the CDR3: TGTGCCAGCTCACCAAGCGACAGCCAAGAGACCCAGTACTTC.

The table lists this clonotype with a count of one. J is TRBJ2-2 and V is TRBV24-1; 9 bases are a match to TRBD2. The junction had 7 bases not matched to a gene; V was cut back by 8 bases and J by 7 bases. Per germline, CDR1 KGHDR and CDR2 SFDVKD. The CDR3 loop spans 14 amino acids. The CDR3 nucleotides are TGTGCCACCATGGGTAGCGGGGGCAGCGGGGAGCTGTTTTTT. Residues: CATMGSGGSGELFF.

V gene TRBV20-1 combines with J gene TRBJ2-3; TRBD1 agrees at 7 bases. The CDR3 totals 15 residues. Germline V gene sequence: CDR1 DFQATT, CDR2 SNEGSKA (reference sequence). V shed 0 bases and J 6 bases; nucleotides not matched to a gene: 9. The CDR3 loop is CSARESWTGADTQYF. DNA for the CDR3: TGCAGTGCTAGAGAGAGCTGGACAGGTGCGGATACGCAGTATTTT.

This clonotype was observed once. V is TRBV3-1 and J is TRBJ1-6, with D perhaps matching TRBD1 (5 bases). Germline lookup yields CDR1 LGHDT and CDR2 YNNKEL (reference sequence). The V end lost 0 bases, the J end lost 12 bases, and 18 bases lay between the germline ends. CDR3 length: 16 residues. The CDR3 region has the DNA TGTGCCAGCAGCCAAGACCTGGCTTGGGGGGGTTTACCCCTCCACTTT. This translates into CASSQDLAWGGLPLHF.

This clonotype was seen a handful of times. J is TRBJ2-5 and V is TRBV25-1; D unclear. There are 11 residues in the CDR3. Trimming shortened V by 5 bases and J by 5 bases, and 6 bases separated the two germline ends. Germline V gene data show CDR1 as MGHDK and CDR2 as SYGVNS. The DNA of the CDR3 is TGTGCCAGCAGTATGCCGGAGACCCAGTACTTC. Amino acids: CASSMPETQYF.

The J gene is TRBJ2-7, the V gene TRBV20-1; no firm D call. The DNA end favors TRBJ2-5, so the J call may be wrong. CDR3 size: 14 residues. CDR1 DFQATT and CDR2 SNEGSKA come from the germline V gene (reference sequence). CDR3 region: CSARDGRRQETQYF. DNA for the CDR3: TGCAGTGCTAGAGATGGGCGGCGACAAGAGACCCAGTACTTC.

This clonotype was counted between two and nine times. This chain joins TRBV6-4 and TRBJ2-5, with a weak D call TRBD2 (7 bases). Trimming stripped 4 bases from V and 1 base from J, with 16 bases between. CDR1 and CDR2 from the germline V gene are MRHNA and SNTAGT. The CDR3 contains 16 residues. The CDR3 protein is CASSAREEGGQETQYF. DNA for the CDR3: TGTGCCAGCAGTGCCCGGGAGGAGGGGGGCCAAGAGACCCAGTACTTC.

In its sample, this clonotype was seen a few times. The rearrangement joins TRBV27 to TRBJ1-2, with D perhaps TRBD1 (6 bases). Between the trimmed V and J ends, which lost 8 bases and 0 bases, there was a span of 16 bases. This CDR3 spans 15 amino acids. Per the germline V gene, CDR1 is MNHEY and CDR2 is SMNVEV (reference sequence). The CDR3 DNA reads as TGTGCCAGCGGCGAACAGGGAACTGCTAACTATGGCTACACCTTC. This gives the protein CASGEQGTANYGYTF.

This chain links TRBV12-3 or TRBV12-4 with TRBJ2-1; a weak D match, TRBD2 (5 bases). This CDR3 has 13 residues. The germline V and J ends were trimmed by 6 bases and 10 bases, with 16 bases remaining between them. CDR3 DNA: TGTGCCAGCAGCCTCACGGAAGCGGCGGAGCAGTTCTTC. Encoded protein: CASSLTEAAEQFF.

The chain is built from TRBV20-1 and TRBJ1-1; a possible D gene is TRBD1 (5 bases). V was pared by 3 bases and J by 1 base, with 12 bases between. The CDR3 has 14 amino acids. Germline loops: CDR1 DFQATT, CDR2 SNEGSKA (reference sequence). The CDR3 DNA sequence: TGCAGTGCTAGTCGCGAGGGGTCGAACACTGAAGCTTTCTTT. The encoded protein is CSASREGSNTEAFF.

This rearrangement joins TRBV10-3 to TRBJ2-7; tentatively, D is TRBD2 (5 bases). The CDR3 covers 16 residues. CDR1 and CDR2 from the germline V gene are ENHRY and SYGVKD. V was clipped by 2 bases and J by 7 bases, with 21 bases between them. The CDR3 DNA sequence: TGTGCCATCAGTGAGCTAGCCCAAGGGCAGAACAATGAGCAGTACTTC. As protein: CAISELAQGQNNEQYF.

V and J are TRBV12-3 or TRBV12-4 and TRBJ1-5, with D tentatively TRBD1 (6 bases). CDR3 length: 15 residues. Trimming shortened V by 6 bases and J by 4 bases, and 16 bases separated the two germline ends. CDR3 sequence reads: CASRYGTTSNQPQHF. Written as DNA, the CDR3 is TGTGCCAGCAGGTACGGGACAACTAGTAATCAGCCCCAGCATTTT.

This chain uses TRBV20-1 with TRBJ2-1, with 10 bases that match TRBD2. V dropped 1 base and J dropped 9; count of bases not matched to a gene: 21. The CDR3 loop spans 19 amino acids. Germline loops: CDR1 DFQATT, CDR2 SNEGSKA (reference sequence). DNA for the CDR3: TGCAGTGCTAGAGTCCTCCGGGCTAGCGGGAGTGGGAGTGACGGTGAGCAGTTCTTC. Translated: CSARVLRASGSGSDGEQFF.

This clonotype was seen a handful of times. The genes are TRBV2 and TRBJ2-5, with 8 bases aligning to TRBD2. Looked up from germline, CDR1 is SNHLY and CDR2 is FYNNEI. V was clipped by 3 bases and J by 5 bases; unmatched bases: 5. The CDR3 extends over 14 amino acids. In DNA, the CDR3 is TGTGCCAGCAGTGAGAGCGGGAGTGCGGAGACCCAGTACTTC. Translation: CASSESGSAETQYF.

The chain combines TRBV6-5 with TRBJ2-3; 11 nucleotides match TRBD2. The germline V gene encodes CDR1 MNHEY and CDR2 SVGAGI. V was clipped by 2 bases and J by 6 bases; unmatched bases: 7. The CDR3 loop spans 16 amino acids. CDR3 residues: CASSYHSGRAGDTQYF. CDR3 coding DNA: TGTGCCAGCAGTTACCATAGCGGGAGGGCCGGCGATACGCAGTATTTT.

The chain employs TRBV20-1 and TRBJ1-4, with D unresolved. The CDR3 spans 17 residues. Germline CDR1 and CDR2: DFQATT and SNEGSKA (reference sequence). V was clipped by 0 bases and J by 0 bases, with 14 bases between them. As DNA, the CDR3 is TGCAGTGCTAGAGATCTCCCCTCAGAATCAACTAATGAAAAACTGTTTTTT. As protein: CSARDLPSESTNEKLFF.

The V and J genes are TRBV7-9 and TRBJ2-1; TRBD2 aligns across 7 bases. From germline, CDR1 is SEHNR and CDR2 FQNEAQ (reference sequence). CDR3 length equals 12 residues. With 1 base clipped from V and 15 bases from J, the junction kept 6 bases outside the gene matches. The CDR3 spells CASSLEMGLTFF. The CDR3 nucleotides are TGTGCCAGCAGCTTAGAGATGGGACTAACGTTCTTC. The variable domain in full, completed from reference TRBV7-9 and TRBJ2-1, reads DTGVSQNPRHKITKRGQNVTFRCDPISEHNRLYWYRQTLGQGPEFLTYFQNEAQLEKSRLLSDRFSAERPKGSFSTLEIQRTEQGDSAMYLCASSLEMGLTFFGPGTRLTVL.

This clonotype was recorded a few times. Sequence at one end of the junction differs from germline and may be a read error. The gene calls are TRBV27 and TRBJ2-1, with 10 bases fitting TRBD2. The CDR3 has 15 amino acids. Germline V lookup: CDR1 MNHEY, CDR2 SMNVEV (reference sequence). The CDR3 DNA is TGTGCCAGCAGTATATCTAGCGGGAGCTACAATGAGCAGTTCTTC. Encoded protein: CASSISSGSYNEQFF.